This TCR beta chain originates from a study of cytomegalovirus exposure and HLA in healthy donors. A word on this clone: Antigen specificity is unknown.

Amplification used 60 Vbeta primers and 13 Jbeta primers. Assay used: immunoSEQ multiplex PCR; TCRdb lists only in-frame clones, some missing. The sample has about 260,000 clones, approximately 85% seen once. Findings of the study overall: Most TCR sequences were seen very rarely across donors, but some public TCRs occurred in many. Analysis performed later found roughly 18,000 TCR beta sequences associated with HLA alleles at 0.05 false discovery rate. Immune exposure information comprised only CMV serostatus.

V was pared by 1 base and J by 9 bases, with 12 bases between. The CDR3 extends over 12 amino acids. Germline V gene data show CDR1 as SQVTM and CDR2 as ANQGSEA. The genes are TRBV29-1 and TRBJ2-5; unclear D gene. Sequencing input: PBMCs. This TCR was recovered from a woman aged 40 to 50 in good health and CMV-seropositive. This chain's CDR3 is CSVEGSSRAQYF. The CDR3, as DNA: TGCAGCGTTGAAGGGTCCAGCCGGGCCCAGTACTTC.